This T cell receptor beta chain was sequenced in a study of CD8+ T cells in alopecia areata. Study context: The SALT score measured affected scalp surface percentage in treated patients.

This clone was found a few times. Its specificity is unknown. The sequencing template was cDNA reverse transcribed from extracted RNA. The protocol was immunoSEQ multiplex PCR, while the TCRdb copy is restricted to in-frame clones and leaves out a portion. Of approximately 210,000 clones listed, roughly 66% are singletons. Study outcomes and limitations: Given one nonresponder, whether baseline CD8+ expansion relates to response remains uncertain. Scalp clonality decreased significantly with tofacitinib, and so did expanded CD8+ clones among the top 100.

The treatment here: oral pan-JAK inhibitor, 5-10 mg twice daily. The starting material was CD4+ T cells sorted from blood, obtained between weeks 43 and 45, from a patient treated with tofacitinib. The origin of this receptor is a human donor with alopecia areata.

This CDR3 reads CSVGRATYEQYF. The CDR3 DNA reads as TGCAGCGTTGGCAGGGCTACCTACGAGCAGTACTTC. The V gene is TRBV29-1, the J gene TRBJ2-7, with a weak D call TRBD1 (5 bases). There are 12 residues in the CDR3. V lost 4 bases and J 2 bases, leaving 9 bases between the germline ends. In germline, CDR1 is SQVTM, CDR2 ANQGSEA.